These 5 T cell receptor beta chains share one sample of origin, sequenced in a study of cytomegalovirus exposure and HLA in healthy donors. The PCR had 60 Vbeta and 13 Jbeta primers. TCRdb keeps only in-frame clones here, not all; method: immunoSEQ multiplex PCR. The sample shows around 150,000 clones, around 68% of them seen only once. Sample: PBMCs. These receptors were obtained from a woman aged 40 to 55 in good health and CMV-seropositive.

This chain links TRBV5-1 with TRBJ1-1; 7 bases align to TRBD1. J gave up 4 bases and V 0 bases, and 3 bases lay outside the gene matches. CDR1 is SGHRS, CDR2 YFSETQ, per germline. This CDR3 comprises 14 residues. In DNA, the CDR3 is TGCGCCAGCAGCTTGGCCAACAGGGGCACTGAAGCTTTCTTT. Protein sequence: CASSLANRGTEAFF.

The CDR3 is CASLRDIDGYTF. Written as DNA, the CDR3 is TGTGCCAGCCTCCGGGACATCGATGGCTACACCTTC. V and J are TRBV6-1 and TRBJ1-2, with TRBD1 as a possible D gene (6 bases). V lost 8 bases to trimming and J lost 6 bases, with 13 bases between them. Germline CDR1 MNHNS, CDR2 SASEGT. CDR3 length: 12 residues.

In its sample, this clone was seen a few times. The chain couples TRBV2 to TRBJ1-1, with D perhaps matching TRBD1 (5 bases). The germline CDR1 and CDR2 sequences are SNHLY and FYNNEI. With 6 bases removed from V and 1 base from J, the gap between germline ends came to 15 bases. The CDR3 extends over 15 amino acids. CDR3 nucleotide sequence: TGTGCCAGCAGCGACGCCGTGGGGGGGAACACTGAAGCTTTCTTT. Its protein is CASSDAVGGNTEAFF.

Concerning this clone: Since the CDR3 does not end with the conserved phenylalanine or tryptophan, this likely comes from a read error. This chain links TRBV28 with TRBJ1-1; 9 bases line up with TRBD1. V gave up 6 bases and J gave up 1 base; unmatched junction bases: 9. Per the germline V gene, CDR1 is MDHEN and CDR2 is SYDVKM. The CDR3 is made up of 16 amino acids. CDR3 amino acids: CASSSRDRVPNTEAFL. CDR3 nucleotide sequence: TGTGCCAGCAGCAGCCGGGACAGGGTCCCGAACACTGAAGCTTTCCTT.

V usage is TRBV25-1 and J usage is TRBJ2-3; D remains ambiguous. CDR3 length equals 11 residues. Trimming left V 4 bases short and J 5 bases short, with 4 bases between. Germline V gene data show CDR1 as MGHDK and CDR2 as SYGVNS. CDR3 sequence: CASSGGDTQYF. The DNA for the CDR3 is TGTGCCAGCAGTGGAGGAGATACGCAGTATTTT.